This T cell receptor (beta chain) was sequenced for a study of cytomegalovirus exposure and HLA in healthy donors. Study-wide results and limits: Analyzed later, association rates of TCRs varied across HLA loci, with DRB1 most and HLA-C fewest.

CDR3 length: 16 amino acids. The trim removed 5 bases at V and 1 base at J, leaving 4 bases unmatched. CDR1 and CDR2 (germline): MNHEY, SMNVEV (reference sequence). Comment on this clone: What it binds is not known.

Both 60 Vbeta primers and 13 Jbeta primers went into the PCR. Some clones are missing from TCRdb's copy, which holds only in-frame ones; the method was immunoSEQ multiplex PCR. The sample yields about 140,000 clones, 60% to 85% seen once. The specimen was PBMCs. This receptor was taken from a man in his forties in good health and CMV-seronegative. V usage is TRBV27 and J usage is TRBJ2-1; 11 nucleotides agree with TRBD2. The CDR3 DNA sequence: TGTGCCAGCAGTACCCGACTAGCGGGGTCCTACAATGAGCAGTTCTTC. This sequence encodes CASSTRLAGSYNEQFF.